This paragraph covers one T cell receptor beta chain sequence. The data originate from a study of blood T cell repertoires in COVID-19. Libraries were prepared by immunoSEQ multiplex PCR; TCRdb keeps only in-frame clonotypes and omits some of them. The table includes some 300,000 clones, roughly nine tenths detected once. The CDR3 extends over 15 amino acids. Germline V gene data show CDR1 as SGHVS and CDR2 as FNYEAQ. V dropped 4 bases and J dropped 3; count of bases not matched to a gene: 4. The clonotype originates from a woman in her 30s who had recovered from COVID-19. V usage is TRBV7-6 and J usage is TRBJ2-1, with 9 bases fitting TRBD1. The sequencing input was PBMCs or T cells enriched from blood (not recorded which). The CDR3 DNA reads as TGTGCCAGCAGCTCTACAGGGGGCATCTACAATGAGCAGTTCTTC. This sequence encodes CASSSTGGIYNEQFF.